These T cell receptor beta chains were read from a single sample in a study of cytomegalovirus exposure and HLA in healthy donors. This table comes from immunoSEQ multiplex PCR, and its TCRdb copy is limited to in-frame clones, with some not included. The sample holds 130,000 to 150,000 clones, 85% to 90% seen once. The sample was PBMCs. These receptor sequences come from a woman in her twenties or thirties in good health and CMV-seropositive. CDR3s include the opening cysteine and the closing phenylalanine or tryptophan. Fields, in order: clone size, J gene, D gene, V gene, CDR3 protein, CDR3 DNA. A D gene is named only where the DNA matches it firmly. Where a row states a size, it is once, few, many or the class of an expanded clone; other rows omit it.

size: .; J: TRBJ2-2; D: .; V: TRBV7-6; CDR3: CASSFFAGSKTGELFF; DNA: TGTGCCAGCAGCTTTTTTGCGGGGTCAAAGACCGGGGAGCTGTTTTTT
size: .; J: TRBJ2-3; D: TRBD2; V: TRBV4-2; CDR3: CASSRLLSGTITDTQYF; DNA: TGTGCCAGCAGCCGACTTCTTAGCGGGACTATCACAGATACGCAGTATTTT
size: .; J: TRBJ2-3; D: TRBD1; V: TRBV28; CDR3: CASSTGGITQYF; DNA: TGTGCCAGCAGTACAGGGGGCATTACGCAGTATTTT
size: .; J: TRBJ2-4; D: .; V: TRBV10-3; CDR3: CAISGEAPPGNIQYF; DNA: TGTGCCATCAGTGGAGAGGCCCCCCCAGGGAACATTCAGTACTTC
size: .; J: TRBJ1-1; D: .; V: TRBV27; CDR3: CASSSPQGANTEAFF; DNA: TGTGCCAGCAGTTCACCTCAGGGCGCTAATACAGAGGCTTTCTTT
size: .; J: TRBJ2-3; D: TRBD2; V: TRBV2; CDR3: CASSSPSGRTDTQYF; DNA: TGTGCCAGCAGTTCGCCTAGCGGGCGCACAGATACGCAGTATTTT
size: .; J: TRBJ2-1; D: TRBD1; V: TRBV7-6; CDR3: CASSPRGNSYNEQFF; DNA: TGTGCCAGCAGCCCCAGGGGGAATTCCTACAATGAGCAGTTCTTC
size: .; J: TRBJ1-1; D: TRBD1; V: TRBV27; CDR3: CASSLYRGRNTEAFF; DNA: TGTGCCAGCAGTTTGTACAGGGGCCGGAACACTGAAGCTTTCTTT
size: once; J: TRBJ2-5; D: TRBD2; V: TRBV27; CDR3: CASSKPGLWQETQYF; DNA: TGTGCCAGCAGTAAACCGGGACTATGGCAAGAGACCCAGTACTTC
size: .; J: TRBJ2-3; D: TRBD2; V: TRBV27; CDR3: CASSSRLAGTDTQYF; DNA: TGTGCCAGCAGCTCGCGGCTAGCGGGGACAGATACGCAGTATTTT
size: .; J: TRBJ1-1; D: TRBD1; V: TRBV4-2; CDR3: CASSQVGQGANTEAFF; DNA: TGTGCCAGCAGCCAAGTGGGACAGGGGGCGAACACTGAAGCTTTCTTT
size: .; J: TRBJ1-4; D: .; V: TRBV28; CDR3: CASRSPQGYNEKLFF; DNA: TGTGCCAGCAGGAGCCCACAGGGTTATAATGAAAAACTGTTTTTT
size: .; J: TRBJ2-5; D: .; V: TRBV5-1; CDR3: CASSFGTGGQETQYF; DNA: TGCGCCAGCAGCTTCGGGACCGGGGGCCAAGAGACCCAGTACTTC
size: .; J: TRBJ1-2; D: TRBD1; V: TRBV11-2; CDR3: CASRNYRGREGYTF; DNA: TGTGCCAGCAGAAATTACAGGGGGCGGGAAGGCTACACCTTC
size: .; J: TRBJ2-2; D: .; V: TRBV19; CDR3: CAGRQTQNTGELFF; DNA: TGTGCCGGGCGACAGACTCAGAACACCGGGGAGCTGTTTTTT
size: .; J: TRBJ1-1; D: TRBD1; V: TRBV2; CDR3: CASSSQGARLSEAFF; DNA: TGTGCCAGCAGTTCACAGGGGGCACGTTTGTCTGAAGCTTTCTTT
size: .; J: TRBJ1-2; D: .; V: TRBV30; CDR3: CAWTDTGGYGYTF; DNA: TGTGCCTGGACGGACACCGGGGGGTATGGCTACACCTTC
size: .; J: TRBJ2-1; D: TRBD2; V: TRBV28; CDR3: CASSSGARGRWFYEQFF; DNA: TGTGCCAGCAGTTCAGGGGCACGCGGGAGGTGGTTCTATGAGCAGTTCTTC
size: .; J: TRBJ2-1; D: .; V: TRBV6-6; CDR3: CATLSLSSYNEQFF; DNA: TGTGCCACCCTTAGCCTGAGCTCCTACAATGAGCAGTTCTTC
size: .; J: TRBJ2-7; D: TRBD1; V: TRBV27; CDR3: CASSLGQGFEQYF; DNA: TGTGCCAGCAGTTTGGGACAGGGTTTCGAGCAGTACTTC
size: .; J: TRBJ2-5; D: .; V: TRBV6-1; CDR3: CASRARGEAVTQYF; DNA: TGTGCCAGCAGGGCCCGAGGGGAGGCGGTGACCCAGTACTTC
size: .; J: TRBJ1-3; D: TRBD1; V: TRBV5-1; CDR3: CASSLNPDRFSGNTIYF; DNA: TGCGCCAGCAGCTTAAACCCGGACAGGTTCTCTGGAAACACCATATATTTT
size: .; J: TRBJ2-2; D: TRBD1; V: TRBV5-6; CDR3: CASSQRTGNTNTGELFF; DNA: TGTGCCAGCAGCCAGCGGACAGGGAATACGAACACCGGGGAGCTGTTTTTT
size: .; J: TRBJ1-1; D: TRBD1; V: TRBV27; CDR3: CASSLGTGWEAFF; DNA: TGTGCCAGCAGTTTGGGGACAGGGTGGGAAGCTTTCTTT
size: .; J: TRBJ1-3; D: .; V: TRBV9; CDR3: CASSATPAAIYF; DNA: TGTGCCAGCAGCGCGACCCCGGCGGCCATATATTTT
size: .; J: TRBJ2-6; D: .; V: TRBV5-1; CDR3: CASSGAGSGANVLTF; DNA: TGCGCCAGCAGCGGGGCCGGGTCTGGGGCCAACGTCCTGACTTTC
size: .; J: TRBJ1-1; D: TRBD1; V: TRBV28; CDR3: CASSFRGSNTEAFF; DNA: TGTGCCAGCAGTTTCAGGGGGTCGAACACTGAAGCTTTCTTT
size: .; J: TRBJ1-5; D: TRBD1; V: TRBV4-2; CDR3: CASSQATGGSDQPQHF; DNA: TGTGCCAGCAGCCAAGCCACAGGGGGCTCGGATCAGCCCCAGCATTTT
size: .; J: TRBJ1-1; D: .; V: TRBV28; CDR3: CASSSGGPNTEAFF; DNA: TGTGCCAGCTCTTCCGGGGGACCGAACACTGAAGCTTTCTTT